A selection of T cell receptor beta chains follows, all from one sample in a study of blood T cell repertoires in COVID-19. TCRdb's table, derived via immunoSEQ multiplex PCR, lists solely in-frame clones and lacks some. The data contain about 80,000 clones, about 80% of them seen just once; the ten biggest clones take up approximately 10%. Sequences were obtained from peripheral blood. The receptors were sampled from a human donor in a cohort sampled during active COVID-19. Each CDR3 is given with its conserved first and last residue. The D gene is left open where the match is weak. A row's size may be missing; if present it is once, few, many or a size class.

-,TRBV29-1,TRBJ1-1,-,CSVEGGGDTEAFF,TGCAGCGTTGAGGGGGGAGGAGACACTGAAGCTTTCTTT
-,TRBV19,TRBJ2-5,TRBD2,CAAGTSGETQYF,TGTGCCGCCGGGACTAGCGGAGAGACCCAGTACTTC
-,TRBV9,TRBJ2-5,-,CASSVGGTQETQYF,TGTGCCAGCAGCGTAGGGGGCACCCAAGAGACCCAGTACTTC
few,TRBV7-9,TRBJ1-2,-,CASPTEYYGYTF,TGTGCCTCTCCTACAGAATACTATGGCTACACCTTC
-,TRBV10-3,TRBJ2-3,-,CAIGRESTDTQYF,TGTGCCATCGGCAGGGAAAGCACAGATACGCAGTATTTT
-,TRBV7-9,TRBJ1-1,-,CASSETGRRNTEAFF,TGTGCCAGCAGCGAAACAGGGCGGCGGAACACTGAAGCTTTCTTT
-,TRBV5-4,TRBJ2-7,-,CASSHGSSYEQYF,TGTGCCAGCAGCCACGGGAGCTCCTACGAGCAGTACTTC
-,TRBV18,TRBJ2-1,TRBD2,CASSSGDSYNEQFF,TGTGCCAGCTCGAGCGGGGACTCCTACAATGAGCAGTTCTTC
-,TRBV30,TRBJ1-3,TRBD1,CAWSPDRVGNTIYF,TGTGCCTGGAGTCCAGACAGGGTTGGAAACACCATATATTTT
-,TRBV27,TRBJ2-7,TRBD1,CASSTRQGSSYEQYF,TGTGCCAGCAGTACCCGACAGGGGTCCTCCTACGAGCAGTACTTC
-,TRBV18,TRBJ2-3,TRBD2,CASSLSGSGTDTQYF,TGTGCCAGCTCACTTAGCGGGAGTGGAACAGATACGCAGTATTTT
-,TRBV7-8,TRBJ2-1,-,CASSLEEGARLATYNEQFF,TGTGCCAGCAGCTTAGAGGAGGGGGCGAGACTAGCGACCTACAATGAGCAGTTCTTC
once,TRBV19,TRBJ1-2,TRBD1,CASSPRTGLNLVYGYTF,TGTGCCAGTAGTCCGCGGACAGGCTTGAATCTCGTCTATGGCTACACCTTC
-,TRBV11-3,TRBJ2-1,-,CASSPGTQIAFF,TGTGCCAGCAGCCCCGGGACTCAAATCGCGTTCTTC
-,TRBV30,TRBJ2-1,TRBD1,CASGTGFTEQFF,TGTGCCTCCGGGACAGGGTTTACTGAGCAGTTCTTC
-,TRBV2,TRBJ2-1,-,CASSGGRSSYNEQFF,TGTGCCAGCAGTGGGGGGCGGAGCTCCTACAATGAGCAGTTCTTC
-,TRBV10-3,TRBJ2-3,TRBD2,CAISESTGGGDTQYF,TGTGCCATCAGTGAGTCGACGGGAGGGGGAGATACGCAGTATTTT
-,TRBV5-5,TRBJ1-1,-,CASSGDMNTEAFF,TGTGCCAGCAGCGGGGACATGAACACTGAAGCTTTCTTT
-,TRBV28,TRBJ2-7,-,CASTRPGVAYEQYF,TGTGCCAGCACCAGACCAGGGGTTGCGTACGAGCAGTACTTC
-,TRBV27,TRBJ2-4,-,CASRPLVGSKEDKNIQYF,TGTGCCAGCAGACCCCTTGTAGGGTCGAAGGAGGACAAAAACATTCAGTACTTC
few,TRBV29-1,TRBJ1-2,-,CSAGGVWDGYTF,TGCAGCGCCGGGGGGGTCTGGGATGGCTACACCTTC
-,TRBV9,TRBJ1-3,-,CASKGRGTGNTIYF,TGTGCCAGCAAGGGCAGGGGTACTGGAAACACCATATATTTT
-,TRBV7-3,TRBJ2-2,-,CASSLNPQWVGTNTGELFF,TGTGCCAGCAGCTTAAACCCCCAGTGGGTCGGGACGAACACCGGGGAGCTGTTTTTT
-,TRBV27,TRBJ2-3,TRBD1,CASSPGQGPDTQYF,TGTGCCAGCAGTCCAGGACAGGGCCCAGATACGCAGTATTTT
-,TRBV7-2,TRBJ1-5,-,CASSPYNQPQHF,TGTGCCAGCAGCCCCTACAATCAGCCCCAGCATTTT
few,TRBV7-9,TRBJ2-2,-,CASTRDNTNTGELFF,TGTGCCAGCACCCGGGACAACACGAACACCGGGGAGCTGTTTTTT